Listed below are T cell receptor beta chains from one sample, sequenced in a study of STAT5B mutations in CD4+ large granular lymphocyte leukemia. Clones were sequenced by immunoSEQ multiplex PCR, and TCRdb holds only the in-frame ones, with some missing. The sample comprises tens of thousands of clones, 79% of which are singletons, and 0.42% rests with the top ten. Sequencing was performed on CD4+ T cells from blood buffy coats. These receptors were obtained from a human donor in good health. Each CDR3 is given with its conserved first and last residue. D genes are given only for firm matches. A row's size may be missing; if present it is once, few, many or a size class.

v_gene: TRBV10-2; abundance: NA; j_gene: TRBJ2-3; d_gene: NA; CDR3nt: TGCGCCAGCCGGAGGGGGGGCACAGATACGCAGTATTTT; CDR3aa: CASRRGGTDTQYF
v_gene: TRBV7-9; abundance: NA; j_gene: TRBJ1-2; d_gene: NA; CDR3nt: TGTGCCAGCAGCTTAGCCCCTGCGGGCGGGATCTATGGCTACACCTTC; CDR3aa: CASSLAPAGGIYGYTF
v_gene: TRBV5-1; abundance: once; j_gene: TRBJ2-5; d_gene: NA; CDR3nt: TGCGCCAGCAGCTTCGCCGGGGTTCGGATGGAGACCCAGTACTTC; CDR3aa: CASSFAGVRMETQYF
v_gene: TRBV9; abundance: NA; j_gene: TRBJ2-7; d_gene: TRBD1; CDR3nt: TGTGCCAGCAGCGTAGGCCGGGACAGGGGAACCTACGAGCAGTACTTC; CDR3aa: CASSVGRDRGTYEQYF
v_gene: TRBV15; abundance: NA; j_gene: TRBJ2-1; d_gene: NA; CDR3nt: TGTGCCACCCGCTCCGGGACTTACGTAAATGAGCAGTTCTTC; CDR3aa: CATRSGTYVNEQFF
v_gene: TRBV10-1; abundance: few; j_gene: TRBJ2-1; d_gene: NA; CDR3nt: TGCGCCAGCAGCCTAACTAGTAATGAGCAGTTCTTC; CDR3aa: CASSLTSNEQFF
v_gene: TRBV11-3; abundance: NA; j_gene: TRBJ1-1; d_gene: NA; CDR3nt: TGTGCCAGCAGCCCCCCCCGGGGCAGGATGAACACTGAAGCTTTCTTT; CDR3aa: CASSPPRGRMNTEAFF
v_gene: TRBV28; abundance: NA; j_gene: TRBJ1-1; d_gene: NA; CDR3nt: TGTGCCAGCCCCCCCGCCATAGACAGAGGGAACACTGAAGCTTTCTTT; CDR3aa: CASPPAIDRGNTEAFF
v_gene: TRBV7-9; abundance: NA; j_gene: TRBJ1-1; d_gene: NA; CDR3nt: TGTGCCAGCAGCTTACAGGACCTCCCGAACACTGAAGCTTTCTTT; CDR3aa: CASSLQDLPNTEAFF
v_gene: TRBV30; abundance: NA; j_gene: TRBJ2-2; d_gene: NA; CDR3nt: TGTGCCTGGAGACCTACCCTGGCCGGGGAGCTGTTTTTT; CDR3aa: CAWRPTLAGELFF
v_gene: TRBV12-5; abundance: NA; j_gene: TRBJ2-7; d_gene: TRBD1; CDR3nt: TGTGCTAGTGGGGGACAGCTTCCCTACGAGCAGTACTTC; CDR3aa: CASGGQLPYEQYF
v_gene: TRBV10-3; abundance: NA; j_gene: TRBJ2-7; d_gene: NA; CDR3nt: TGTGCCACCCGAACCAGAACGGAGGAGGAGCAGTACTTC; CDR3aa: CATRTRTEEEQYF
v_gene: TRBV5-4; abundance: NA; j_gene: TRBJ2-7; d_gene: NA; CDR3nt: TGTGCCAGCAGCCAGGGCCAGGGCCTCTACGAGCAGTACTTC; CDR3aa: CASSQGQGLYEQYF
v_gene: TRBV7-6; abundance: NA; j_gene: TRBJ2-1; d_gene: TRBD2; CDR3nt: TGTGCCAGCAGCTTAGGCCAAGCGGGAATTAACAATGAGCAGTTCTTC; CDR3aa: CASSLGQAGINNEQFF
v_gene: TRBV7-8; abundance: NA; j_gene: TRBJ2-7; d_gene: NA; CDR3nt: TGTGCCAGCAGCTTAGTGGAAGACAAGTACTTC; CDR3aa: CASSLVEDKYF
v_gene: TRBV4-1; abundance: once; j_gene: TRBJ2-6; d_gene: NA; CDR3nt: TGCGCCAGCAGCCAAGTCACAGGGCTCAAAGGGGCCAACGTCCTGACTTTC; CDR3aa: CASSQVTGLKGANVLTF
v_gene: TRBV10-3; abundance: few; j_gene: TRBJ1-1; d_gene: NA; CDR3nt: TGTGCCATCAGTGAGACGGCTCAAGGGGGGGCTTTCTTT; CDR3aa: CAISETAQGGAFF
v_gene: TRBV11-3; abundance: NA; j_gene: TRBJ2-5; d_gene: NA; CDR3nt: TGTGCCAGCAGCTTGACAGACCAAGAGACCCAGTACTTC; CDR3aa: CASSLTDQETQYF
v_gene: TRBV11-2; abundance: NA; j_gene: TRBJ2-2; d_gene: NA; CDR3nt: TGTGCCAGCAGCTCCTCGGCGCCTCAGGGTGTGGGCACCGGGGAGCTGTTTTTT; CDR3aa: CASSSSAPQGVGTGELFF
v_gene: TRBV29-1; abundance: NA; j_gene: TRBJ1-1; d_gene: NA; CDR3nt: TGCAGCGTCACGCACACAGAGTACACTGAAGCTTTCTTT; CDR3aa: CSVTHTEYTEAFF
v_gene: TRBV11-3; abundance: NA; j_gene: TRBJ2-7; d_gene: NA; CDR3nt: TGTGCCAGCAGCTTAGGCCCTAGCACCTACGAGCAGTACTTC; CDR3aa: CASSLGPSTYEQYF
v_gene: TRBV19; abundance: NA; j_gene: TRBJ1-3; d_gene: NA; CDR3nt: TGTGCCACCTCCGAGGGGGGGATTGGAAACACCATATATTTT; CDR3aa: CATSEGGIGNTIYF
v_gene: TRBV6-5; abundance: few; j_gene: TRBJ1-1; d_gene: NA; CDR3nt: TGTGCCAGCGCCCTCGGATGGAACACTGAAGCTTTCTTT; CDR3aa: CASALGWNTEAFF
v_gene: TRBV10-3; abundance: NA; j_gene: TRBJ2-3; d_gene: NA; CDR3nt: TGTGCCATCAGTCCACAGCTGTCCACAGATACGCAGTATTTT; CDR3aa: CAISPQLSTDTQYF
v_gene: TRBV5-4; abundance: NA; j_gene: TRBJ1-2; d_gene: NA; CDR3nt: TGTGCCAGCAGCACACAGGGCTCAAAGAACTATGGCTACACCTTC; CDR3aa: CASSTQGSKNYGYTF
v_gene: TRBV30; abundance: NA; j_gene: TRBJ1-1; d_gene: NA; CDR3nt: TGTGCCTGGAGTAGGAATAGGGACACTGAAGCTTTCTTT; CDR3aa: CAWSRNRDTEAFF
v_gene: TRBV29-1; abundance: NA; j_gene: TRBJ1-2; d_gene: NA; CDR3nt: TGCAGCGTTGACGGGGGAGAGTTTGAGGGCAACTATGGCTACACCTTC; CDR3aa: CSVDGGEFEGNYGYTF
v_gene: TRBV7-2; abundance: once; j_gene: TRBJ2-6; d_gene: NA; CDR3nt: TGTGCCAGCAGCCTACGACAGGTTCCCTCTGGGGCCAACGTCCTGACTTTC; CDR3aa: CASSLRQVPSGANVLTF
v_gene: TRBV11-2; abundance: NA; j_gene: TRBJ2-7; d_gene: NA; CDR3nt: TGTGCCAGCAGTCCTCGGTGGGCCTACGAGCAGTACTTC; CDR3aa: CASSPRWAYEQYF
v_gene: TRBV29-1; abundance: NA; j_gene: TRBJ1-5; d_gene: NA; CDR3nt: TGCAGCGTTGGGTCAGGGGTCGGTCAGCCCCAGCATTTT; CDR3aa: CSVGSGVGQPQHF
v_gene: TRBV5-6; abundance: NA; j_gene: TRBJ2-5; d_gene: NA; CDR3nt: TGTGCCAGCAGCCCTCGACGGGGGGCCTGGGAAGAGACCCAGTACTTC; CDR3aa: CASSPRRGAWEETQYF
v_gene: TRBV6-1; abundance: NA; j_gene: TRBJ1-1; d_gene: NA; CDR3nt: TGTGCCAGCAGAGATACTAACAGGAACACTGAAGCTTTCTTT; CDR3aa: CASRDTNRNTEAFF
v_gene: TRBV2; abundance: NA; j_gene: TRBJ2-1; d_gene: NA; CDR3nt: TGTGCCAGCAGTGAATGGGGTAGCGGTAACTACAATGAGCAGTTCTTC; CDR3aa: CASSEWGSGNYNEQFF
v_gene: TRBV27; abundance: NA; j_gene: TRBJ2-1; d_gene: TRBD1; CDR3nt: TGTGCCAGCAGTCCCAGACAGGGGGTGGGCAATGAGCAGTTCTTC; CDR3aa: CASSPRQGVGNEQFF
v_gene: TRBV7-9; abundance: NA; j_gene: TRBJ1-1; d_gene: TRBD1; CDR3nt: TGTGCCAGCAGCTTACGTTCCACTCGACAGGGGGTAAGGACTGAAGCTTTCTTT; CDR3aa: CASSLRSTRQGVRTEAFF
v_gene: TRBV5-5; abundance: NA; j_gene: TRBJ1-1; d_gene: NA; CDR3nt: TGTGCCAGCAGCTTGGGTCAGGTCCGGCCTGAAGCTTTCTTT; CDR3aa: CASSLGQVRPEAFF
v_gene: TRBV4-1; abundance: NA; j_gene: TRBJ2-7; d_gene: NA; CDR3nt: TGCGCCAGCAGCCGACAGGACGGAACCTACGAGCAGTACTTC; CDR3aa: CASSRQDGTYEQYF